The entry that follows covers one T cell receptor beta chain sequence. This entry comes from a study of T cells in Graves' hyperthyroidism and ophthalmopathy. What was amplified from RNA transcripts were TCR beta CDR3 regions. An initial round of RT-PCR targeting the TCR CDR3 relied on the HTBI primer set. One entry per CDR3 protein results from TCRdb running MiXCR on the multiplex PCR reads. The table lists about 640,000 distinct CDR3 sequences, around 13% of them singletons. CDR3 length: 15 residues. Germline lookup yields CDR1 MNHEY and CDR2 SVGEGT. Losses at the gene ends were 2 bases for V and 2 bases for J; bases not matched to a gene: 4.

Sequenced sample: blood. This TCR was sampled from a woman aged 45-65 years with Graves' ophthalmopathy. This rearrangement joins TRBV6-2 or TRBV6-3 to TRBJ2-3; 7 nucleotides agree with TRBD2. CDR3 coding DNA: TGTGCCAGCAGTTACAGGCTAGCGGCCACAGATACGCAGTATTTT. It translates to CASSYRLAATDTQYF.